The 11 T cell receptor beta chains below were found in one sample sequenced in a study of lymphopenia after photon versus proton radiotherapy. The repertoire was sequenced with immunoSEQ multiplex PCR; TCRdb's copy has only in-frame clones and lacks some. Of about 20,000 clones in the sample, 84% were seen once. The sequencing here drew on peripheral blood, taken from a patient treated with photon-based radiotherapy. Receptors were obtained from a woman aged 45-65 years with pancreatic cancer.

The chain recombines TRBV9 with TRBJ2-7, with 11 nucleotides matching TRBD1. Germline V gene sequence: CDR1 SGDLS, CDR2 YYNGEE. There are 16 residues in the CDR3. V was clipped by 4 bases and J by 2 bases; unmatched bases: 8. The CDR3 spells CASSSGQGGSTYEQYF. CDR3 coding DNA: TGTGCCAGCAGCTCGGGACAGGGGGGATCAACCTACGAGCAGTACTTC.

The chain joins TRBV6-6 to TRBJ1-4; D is perhaps TRBD1 (5 bases). The V end was cut by 6 bases, the J end by 4 bases, with 12 bases between. Germline V gene lookup returns CDR1 MNHNY and CDR2 SVGAGI (reference sequence). The CDR3 has 14 residues. CDR3 coding DNA: TGTGCCAGCAGCACCCGACAGAGTAATGAAAAACTGTTTTTT. The encoded protein is CASSTRQSNEKLFF.

The rearrangement uses TRBV29-1 and TRBJ2-2; the D is unclear. Germline lookup yields CDR1 SQVTM and CDR2 ANQGSEA. CDR3 length equals 13 residues. V was clipped by 7 bases and J by 2 bases, with 11 bases between them. The CDR3 nucleotides read TGCAGCGCCCGGACGGATAACACCGGGGAGCTGTTTTTT. Translating gives CSARTDNTGELFF.

The chain combines TRBV6-1 with TRBJ2-7; possibly TRBD2 for D (6 bases). This CDR3 is built from 12 residues. The germline V gene has CDR1 MNHNS and CDR2 SASEGT. Trimming left V 7 bases short and J 6 bases short, with 13 bases between. The CDR3 is CASKGLTPEQYF. The CDR3 nucleotides are TGTGCCAGCAAGGGACTCACCCCCGAGCAGTACTTC.

V is TRBV5-1 and J is TRBJ2-2; TRBD1 is a possible D gene (6 bases). The germline CDR1 and CDR2 sequences are SGHRS and YFSETQ. CDR3 length equals 15 residues. The V end was cut by 3 bases, the J end by 4 bases, with 13 bases between. As DNA, the CDR3 is TGCGCCAGCAGCTCTACACTACAGGGCACCGGGGAGCTGTTTTTT. Its protein product is CASSSTLQGTGELFF.

This clone was seen only a few times. The chain links TRBV5-1 to TRBJ2-3, with no clear D. Germline CDR1 SGHRS, CDR2 YFSETQ. CDR3 size: 15 residues. The V gene lost 4 bases and the J gene lost 2 bases, with 14 bases spanning the gap. CDR3 region: CASSPQVGTTDTQYF. DNA of the CDR3: TGCGCCAGCAGCCCCCAGGTGGGCACCACAGATACGCAGTATTTT.

J is TRBJ2-5 and V is TRBV30; D perhaps matches TRBD1 (6 bases). The J call may be faulty, since TRBJ2-7 better matches the DNA end. Germline assignment: CDR1 GTSNPN and CDR2 SVGIG (reference sequence). The length of the CDR3 is 14 residues. CDR3 in amino acids: CAWRWGRSSYEQYF. DNA of the CDR3: TGTGCCTGGAGGTGGGGGCGGTCCTCCTACGAGCAGTACTTC.

The chain carries TRBV7-2 and TRBJ2-2; 9 nucleotides agree with TRBD2. Looked up from germline, CDR1 is SGHTA and CDR2 is FQGNSA. The CDR3 is made up of 16 amino acids. V lost 4 bases to trimming and J lost 0 bases; unmatched junction nucleotides: 3. The CDR3 DNA sequence: TGTGCCAGCAGCTCCCTAGCGGGGACGAACACCGGGGAGCTGTTTTTT. This translates into CASSSLAGTNTGELFF.

The J gene is TRBJ2-5, the V gene TRBV7-9, with TRBD2 matching 11 bases. The CDR3 sequence is 15 residues long. Germline V lookup: CDR1 SEHNR, CDR2 FQNEAQ (reference sequence). J lost 5 bases, V lost 4 bases, and 6 bases had no gene match. CDR3 in DNA: TGTGCCAGCAGCTCACTAGCGGGAGATTTGGAGACCCAGTACTTC. Amino acids: CASSSLAGDLETQYF.

This clone was recorded only once. The rearrangement links TRBV25-1 to TRBJ2-2; D assignment may be TRBD1 or TRBD2 (6 bases each). This CDR3 is 14 amino acids long. The V gene lost 6 bases and the J gene lost 1 base, with 9 bases spanning the gap. Germline lookup yields CDR1 MGHDK and CDR2 SYGVNS. CDR3 nucleotide sequence: TGTGCCAGCAGGGGGGGCAGGAACACCGGGGAGCTGTTTTTT. It codes for CASRGGRNTGELFF.

The V gene is TRBV5-1, the J gene TRBJ2-7; 9 bases align to TRBD1. Trimming removed 2 bases from V and 5 bases from J; junction bases left unmatched: 5. CDR3 length equals 14 residues. Germline CDR1 and CDR2: SGHRS and YFSETQ. CDR3 loop: CASSLTGGGDEQYF. DNA for the CDR3: TGCGCCAGCAGCTTAACAGGGGGCGGCGACGAGCAGTACTTC.